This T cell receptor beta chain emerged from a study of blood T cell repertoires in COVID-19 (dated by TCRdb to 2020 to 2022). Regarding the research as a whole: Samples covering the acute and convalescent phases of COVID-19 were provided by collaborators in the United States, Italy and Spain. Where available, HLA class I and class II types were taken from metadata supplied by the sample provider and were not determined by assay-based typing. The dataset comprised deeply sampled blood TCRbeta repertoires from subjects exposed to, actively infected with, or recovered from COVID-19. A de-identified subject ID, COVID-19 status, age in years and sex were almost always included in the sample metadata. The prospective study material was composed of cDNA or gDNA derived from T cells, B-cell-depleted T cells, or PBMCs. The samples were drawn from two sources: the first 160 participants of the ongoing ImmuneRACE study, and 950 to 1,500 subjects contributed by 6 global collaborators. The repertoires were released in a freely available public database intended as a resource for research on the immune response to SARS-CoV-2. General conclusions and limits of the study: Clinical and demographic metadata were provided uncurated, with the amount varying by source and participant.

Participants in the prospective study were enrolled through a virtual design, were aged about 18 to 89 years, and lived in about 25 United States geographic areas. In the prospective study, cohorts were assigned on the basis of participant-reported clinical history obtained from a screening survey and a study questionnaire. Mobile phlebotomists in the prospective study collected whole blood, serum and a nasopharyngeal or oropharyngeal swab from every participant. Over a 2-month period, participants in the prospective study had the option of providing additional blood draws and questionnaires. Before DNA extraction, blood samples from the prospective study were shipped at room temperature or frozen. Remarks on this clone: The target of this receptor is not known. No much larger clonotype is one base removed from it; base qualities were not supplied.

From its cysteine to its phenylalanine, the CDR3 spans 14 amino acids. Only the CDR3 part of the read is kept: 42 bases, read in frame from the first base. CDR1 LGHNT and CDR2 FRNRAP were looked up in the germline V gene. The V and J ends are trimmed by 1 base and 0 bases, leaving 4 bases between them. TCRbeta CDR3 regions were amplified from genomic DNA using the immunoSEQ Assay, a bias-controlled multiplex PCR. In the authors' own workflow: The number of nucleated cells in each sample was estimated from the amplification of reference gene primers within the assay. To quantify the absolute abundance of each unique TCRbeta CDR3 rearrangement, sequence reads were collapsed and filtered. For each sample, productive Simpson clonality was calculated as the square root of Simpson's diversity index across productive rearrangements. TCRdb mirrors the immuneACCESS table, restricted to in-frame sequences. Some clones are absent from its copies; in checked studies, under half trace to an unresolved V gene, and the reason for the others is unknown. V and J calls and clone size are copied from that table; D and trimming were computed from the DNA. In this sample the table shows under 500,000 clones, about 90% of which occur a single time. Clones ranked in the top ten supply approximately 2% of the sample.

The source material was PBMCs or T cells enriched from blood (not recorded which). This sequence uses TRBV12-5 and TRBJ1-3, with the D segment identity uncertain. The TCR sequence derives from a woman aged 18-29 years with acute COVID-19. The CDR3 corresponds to CASGLDSSGNTIYF. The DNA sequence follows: TGTGCTAGTGGTTTGGACAGCTCTGGAAACACCATATATTTT.